Reported below is one TCR beta chain. Its cognate antigen is unknown. The study drew the donors from its approximately 110-subject validation cohort, separate from the approximately 700-subject first cohort. This sample stems from a study of cytomegalovirus exposure and HLA in healthy donors. Regarding the study as a whole: Subsequent analysis showed first-cohort TCR clusters tending to co-occur in 120 or so validation repertoires. Generally TCR sequences proved uncommon, though certain public TCRs appeared in numerous donors. The investigators catalogued 164 TCR beta chains as cytomegalovirus-associated.

Produced via immunoSEQ multiplex PCR; TCRdb's table is partial and in-frame only. The sample lists tens of thousands of clones, approximately 96% occurring once. V lost 6 bases to trimming and J lost 1 base; unmatched junction nucleotides: 3. CDR3 length equals 14 residues. CDR1 and CDR2 (germline): SGHTA, FQGNSA. This sequence originates from a young man in good health and CMV-seronegative. Input material: PBMCs. This chain uses TRBV7-2 with TRBJ2-7; TRBD2 aligns across 10 bases. The CDR3 DNA sequence: TGTGCCAGCAGGCAGCGGGAGGGATCCTACGAGCAGTACTTC. Residues: CASRQREGSYEQYF.